This T cell receptor (beta chain) was observed in a study of control samples from healthy donors and cancer patients. A single count supports this clone. CDR1 is SGHNT and CDR2 is YENEEA in the germline V gene. The ends were cut back, 6 bases at V and 11 bases at J, with 20 bases in the middle. CDR3 length: 14 amino acids. The method was immunoSEQ multiplex PCR; TCRdb's version includes in-frame clones alone and lacks a portion of them. The sample comprises under 130,000 clones, 83% of which are singletons, and less than 15% rests with the top ten. The origin of this receptor is a woman between 50 and 59 years old in good health. Sequencing was performed on blood. The chain employs TRBV11-3 and TRBJ1-5; D gene uncertain. The CDR3 spells CASSVGGAQSAQHF. CDR3 DNA sequence: TGTGCCAGCAGTGTCGGTGGTGCCCAATCAGCCCAGCATTTT. The whole variable domain, filled in from reference TRBV11-3 and TRBJ1-5, reads EAGVVQSPRYKIIEKKQPVAFWCNPISGHNTLYWYLQNLGQGPELLIRYENEEAVDDSQLPKDRFSAERLKGVDSTLKIQPAELGDSAVYLCASSVGGAQSAQHFGDGTRLSIL.